This T cell receptor (beta chain) originates from a study of identical twins. Via MiXCR, TCRdb re-called the 5' RACE reads, giving one row per CDR3 protein. Found here are around 100,000 distinct CDR3 sequences, less than 6.5% of them singletons; the top ten hold roughly 12%. Study outcomes and limitations: Memory repertoires showed no such pattern, whereas abundant cord blood beta clonotypes carried fewer insertions.

This clonotype appeared many times. The antigen remains undetermined. V was cut by 4 bases and J by 4 bases, with 4 bases left in between. This CDR3 spans 12 amino acids. Germline-derived CDR1 and CDR2 are MNHEY and SVGAGI. Input material: memory T cells sorted from blood. The TCR sequence derives from a woman between 50 and 59 years old in good health. The chain uses TRBV6-5 and TRBJ2-2, with D unclear. Here the CDR3 reads CASSFLTGELFF. The CDR3 DNA sequence: TGTGCCAGCAGTTTCCTCACCGGGGAGCTGTTTTTT.